Following are 11 T cell receptor beta chains from one sample sequenced in a study of shared clonotypes between healthy human individuals. The protocol was immunoSEQ multiplex PCR, while the TCRdb copy is restricted to in-frame clones and leaves out a portion. The table has 640,000 or so clones, less than 80% seen once. Sequenced input: memory CD4+ T cells sorted from blood. Subset denoted: CD45RA-negative fraction. The receptors stem from a woman aged 25 to 39 in good health.

A few counts support this clone. The chain combines TRBV5-6 with TRBJ1-2; unclear D gene. Germline V gives CDR1 SGHDT, CDR2 YYEEEE. The CDR3 sequence is 14 residues long. The ends were cut back, 4 bases at V and 4 bases at J, with 14 bases in the middle. The CDR3 loop is CASSRPEGSYGYTF. The CDR3 coding sequence is TGTGCCAGCAGCCGGCCGGAAGGGAGCTATGGCTACACCTTC. Using reference TRBV5-6 and TRBJ1-2 for the parts outside the CDR3, the full variable domain is DAGVTQSPTHLIKTRGQQVTLRCSPKSGHDTVSWYQQALGQGPQFIFQYYEEEERQRGNFPDRFSGHQFPNYSSELNVNALLLGDSALYLCASSRPEGSYGYTFGSGTRLTVV.

The chain combines TRBV7-3 with TRBJ2-7; either TRBD1 or TRBD2 may supply D (5 bases each). Germline V gives CDR1 SGHTA, CDR2 FQGTGA. CDR3 length: 14 residues. Trimming stripped 5 bases from V and 7 bases from J, with 18 bases between. The CDR3 reads CASSLPGPLGEQYF. CDR3 nucleotides: TGTGCCAGCAGCCTACCGGGACCCTTGGGAGAGCAGTACTTC.

The chain couples TRBV18 to TRBJ2-7, with 7 bases identical to TRBD2. Germline CDR1 KGHSH, CDR2 LQKENI. Losses at the gene ends were 4 bases for V and 0 bases for J; bases not matched to a gene: 3. The CDR3 covers 14 residues. The CDR3 bases are TGTGCCAGCTCACGGGAGGGAGACTCCTACGAGCAGTACTTC. Amino acid sequence: CASSREGDSYEQYF.

There are many counts of this clone. Other DNA sequences from this sample encode an identical CDR3 as well. The chain joins TRBV30 to TRBJ2-2; D possibly uses TRBD1 or TRBD2 (6 bases each). The CDR3 spans 16 residues. Trimming left V 3 bases short and J 5 bases short, with 19 bases between. Germline V gene lookup returns CDR1 GTSNPN and CDR2 SVGIG (reference sequence). CDR3 DNA: TGTGCCTGGAGACCACTAGCCTCAGGACAGACCGGGGAGCTGTTTTTT. It is translated as CAWRPLASGQTGELFF. The full variable domain, its missing parts supplied by reference TRBV30 and TRBJ2-2, is SQTIHQWPATLVQPVGSPLSLECTVEGTSNPNLYWYRQAAGRGLQLLFYSVGIGQISSEVPQNLSASRPQDRQFILSSKKLLLSDSGFYLCAWRPLASGQTGELFFGEGSRLTVL.

V usage is TRBV27 and J usage is TRBJ2-1; D unclear. The CDR3 is 14 residues long. V lost 5 bases and J 16 bases, leaving 24 bases between the germline ends. CDR1 and CDR2 from the germline V gene are MNHEY and SMNVEV (reference sequence). The CDR3 sequence: CASSPTPSVDLSFF. As DNA, the CDR3 is TGTGCCAGCAGTCCAACCCCCTCGGTCGACCTAAGCTTCTTC.

V gene TRBV28 combines with J gene TRBJ2-2; 7 bases map to TRBD1. CDR1 is MDHEN and CDR2 is SYDVKM in the germline V gene. CDR3 length: 16 amino acids. The J segment lost 5 bases and the V segment lost 7 bases, leaving 13 bases of the junction unmatched. The chain's CDR3 is CASTPGTAFLTGELFF. CDR3 coding DNA: TGTGCCAGCACCCCCGGGACAGCTTTTTTAACCGGGGAGCTGTTTTTT.

The chain has TRBV6-1 and TRBJ2-7; D ambiguous. Per germline, CDR1 MNHNS and CDR2 SASEGT. CDR3 length: 13 amino acids. V lost 2 bases, J lost 3 bases, and 8 bases lay in between. The CDR3 DNA sequence: TGTGCCAGCAGTGAACTAGGTATCTACGAGCAGTACTTC. The encoded protein is CASSELGIYEQYF.

The chain uses TRBV28 and TRBJ2-4; D not resolved. This CDR3 spans 13 amino acids. The germline V and J ends were trimmed by 5 bases and 0 bases, with 5 bases remaining between them. Germline V gene lookup returns CDR1 MDHEN and CDR2 SYDVKM. The CDR3 bases are TGTGCCAGCAGTGAGCCAGCCAAAAACATTCAGTACTTC. Protein sequence: CASSEPAKNIQYF.

A remark on this clone: This clone may be a read error of a much larger clone one base away. This sample also contains other DNA sequences that code for the same CDR3. The V gene is TRBV28, the J gene TRBJ2-7, with TRBD1 matching 7 bases. Looked up from germline, CDR1 is MDHEN and CDR2 is SYDVKM. The CDR3 contains 12 residues. Trimming removed 6 bases from V and 2 bases from J; junction bases left unmatched: 1. The CDR3 sequence: CASRGQTYEQYF. As DNA, the CDR3 is TGTGCCAGCAGGGGACAGACCTACGAGCAGTACTTC.

The CDR3 DNA follows: TGTGCCAGTCAGTCGGGAGATGGCTACGAGCAGTACTTC. Encoded protein: CASQSGDGYEQYF. V and J are TRBV5-8 and TRBJ2-7; tentatively, D is TRBD2 (6 bases). Germline V gene sequence: CDR1 SGHTS, CDR2 YDEGEE. The CDR3 covers 13 residues. The V end was cut by 8 bases, the J end by 3 bases, with 15 bases between.

V and J are TRBV6-4 and TRBJ2-4; D is perhaps TRBD1 (6 bases). Germline lookup yields CDR1 MRHNA and CDR2 SNTAGT. The germline V and J ends were trimmed by 10 bases and 4 bases, with 20 bases remaining between them. CDR3 size: 15 residues. This CDR3 is CAKPWGGRGKNIQYF. The CDR3 DNA reads as TGTGCCAAACCGTGGGGCGGAAGGGGGAAAAACATTCAGTACTTC.